The 6 T cell receptor beta chains in this list originate from one sample, sequenced in a study of blood T cells in healthy people across ages. Primers used in a second PCR of roughly 7 to 12 cycles were a sample-barcoded 5' primer and a J-beta primer mix. Via MiXCR, TCRdb re-called the 5' RACE reads, giving one row per CDR3 protein. The top ten clones hold approximately 0.7% of a sample with around 1,000,000 distinct CDR3 sequences, 20% to 25% of them seen once. This same sample was also part of a study on T cells of mothers and their children.

The sample taken for sequencing was blood. The receptors were gathered from a girl between 2 and 10 years old in good health.

In this sample, this clonotype turned up a few times. The chain combines TRBV7-9 with TRBJ1-4; D is possibly TRBD1 (5 bases). From germline, CDR1 is SEHNR and CDR2 FQNEAQ (reference sequence). Trimming took 5 bases from V and 6 from J, leaving 10 bases between them. The CDR3 spans 13 residues. CDR3 residues: CASSRAGDEKLFF. The CDR3 DNA reads TGTGCCAGCAGCCGGGCGGGGGATGAAAAACTGTTTTTT.

This chain connects TRBV12-3 or TRBV12-4 to TRBJ1-5, with no clear D. Trimming removed 6 bases at V and 5 bases at J, with 11 bases between. This CDR3 contains 13 residues. As DNA, the CDR3 is TGTGCCAGCAGAGGAGGAGTGGATCAGCCCCAGCATTTT. Translating gives CASRGGVDQPQHF.

This CDR3 reads CSASFDPNEQFF. CDR3 coding DNA: TGCAGTGCTAGTTTCGACCCCAATGAGCAGTTCTTC. V and J are TRBV20-1 and TRBJ2-5, with D unclear. The end of the DNA aligns better with TRBJ2-1, so the J call may be wrong. The germline V gene encodes CDR1 DFQATT and CDR2 SNEGSKA (reference sequence). This CDR3 spans 12 amino acids.

At least ten counts were recorded for this clonotype. This chain uses TRBV9 with TRBJ1-1, with TRBD1 identical over 8 bases. Losses at the gene ends were 3 bases for V and 6 bases for J; bases not matched to a gene: 16. The CDR3 has 17 residues. Germline CDR1 and CDR2: SGDLS and YYNGEE. CDR3 DNA sequence: TGTGCCAGCAGCGGCGGACAGGGAGTGAGTGGAATCGCTGAAGCTTTCTTT. Its translation is CASSGGQGVSGIAEAFF. The whole variable domain, remainder taken from reference TRBV9 and TRBJ1-1, is DSGVTQTPKHLITATGQRVTLRCSPRSGDLSVYWYQQSLDQGLQFLIQYYNGEERAKGNILERFSAQQFPDLHSELNLSSLELGDSALYFCASSGGQGVSGIAEAFFGQGTRLTVV.

Comment on this clonotype: A junction boundary mismatches the germline segment, possibly from a read error. CDR3 residues: CAGSLYAGNTEAFF. CDR3 nucleotide sequence: TGTGCCGGCAGCTTGTATGCAGGGAACACTGAAGCTTTCTTT. This sequence joins TRBV7-9 and TRBJ1-1, with D unclear. There are 14 residues in the CDR3. From germline, CDR1 is SEHNR and CDR2 FQNEAQ (reference sequence).

J is TRBJ2-7 and V is TRBV7-2; TRBD2 aligns across 7 bases. Germline lookup yields CDR1 SGHTA and CDR2 FQGNSA. V lost 4 bases and J lost 2; bases outside the gene matches: 11. The CDR3 sequence is 16 residues long. This chain's CDR3 is CASSSLAGPRPYEQYF. The CDR3 region has the DNA TGTGCCAGCAGCTCTTTAGCGGGCCCAAGACCCTACGAGCAGTACTTC.